The rows below give T cell receptor beta chains drawn from one sample of a study of blood T cell repertoires in COVID-19. Profiled with immunoSEQ multiplex PCR; TCRdb holds only in-frame clones, not every one. The table includes 90,000 or so clones, 86% detected once. Sequenced: peripheral blood. Receptors originate from a man older than 75 with active or convalescent COVID-19. The CDR3 runs from the conserved cysteine through the conserved F or W. The D gene is left open where the match is weak.

CDR3nt: TGCGCCAGCAGGGGGGCCGGCACACTCACTCACTCTGGGGCCAACGTCCTGACTTTC; CDR3aa: CASRGAGTLTHSGANVLTF; d_gene: NA; j_gene: TRBJ2-6; v_gene: TRBV10-2
CDR3nt: TGTGCCAGCAGTTTGGCACAGGGCAACGAGCAGTACTTC; CDR3aa: CASSLAQGNEQYF; d_gene: NA; j_gene: TRBJ2-7; v_gene: TRBV12-3/TRBV12-4
CDR3nt: TGCGCCAGCAGCACGGGACTAGCGGGACCGGCAGATACGCAGTATTTT; CDR3aa: CASSTGLAGPADTQYF; d_gene: TRBD2; j_gene: TRBJ2-3; v_gene: TRBV5-1
CDR3nt: TGTGCCATCAGTGAGCAGGGGGCAGGCGCGATCGATGAGCAGTTCTTC; CDR3aa: CAISEQGAGAIDEQFF; d_gene: TRBD1; j_gene: TRBJ2-1; v_gene: TRBV10-3
CDR3nt: TGCGCCAGCAGCTTTACTCCGGGACAGAGCACAGATACGCAGTATTTT; CDR3aa: CASSFTPGQSTDTQYF; d_gene: TRBD1; j_gene: TRBJ2-3; v_gene: TRBV5-1
CDR3nt: TGTGCCAGCAGCCAAGAAGGGGCGGGAGGGTTCTACAATGAGCAGTTCTTC; CDR3aa: CASSQEGAGGFYNEQFF; d_gene: TRBD2; j_gene: TRBJ2-1; v_gene: TRBV3-1/TRBV3-2
CDR3nt: TGTGCCAGCAGCCGTGACAGCCAGGCCTATGGCTACACCTTC; CDR3aa: CASSRDSQAYGYTF; d_gene: NA; j_gene: TRBJ1-2; v_gene: TRBV7-9
CDR3nt: TGTGCCTGGAGTGAAACTAGCGAAGCCGGGGAGCTGTTTTTT; CDR3aa: CAWSETSEAGELFF; d_gene: TRBD2; j_gene: TRBJ2-2; v_gene: TRBV30
CDR3nt: TGTGCCAGCAGCTTGGACAGGGGAAGAGATAGTTCTGGCTACACCTTC; CDR3aa: CASSLDRGRDSSGYTF; d_gene: TRBD1; j_gene: TRBJ1-2; v_gene: TRBV5-6
CDR3nt: TGCGCCAGCAGCTCCTCCTTCCCGGGAAGGACTGAAGCTTTCTTT; CDR3aa: CASSSSFPGRTEAFF; d_gene: NA; j_gene: TRBJ1-1; v_gene: TRBV4-1
CDR3nt: TGCGCCAGCAGCTTTTCAGGGTCCGGGGCCAACGTCCTGACTTTC; CDR3aa: CASSFSGSGANVLTF; d_gene: NA; j_gene: TRBJ2-6; v_gene: TRBV5-1